This T cell receptor beta chain was sequenced during a study of shared clonotypes between healthy human individuals. V dropped 2 bases and J dropped 15 bases, with 26 bases sitting between them. This CDR3 is 16 amino acids long. Per germline, CDR1 MNHNS and CDR2 SASEGT. Using immunoSEQ multiplex PCR, the repertoire was profiled, and TCRdb retains in-frame clones only, with some absent. Seen here are around 1 million clones, around three quarters observed once, and the top ten hold 1.5%. The specimen sequenced was memory CD4+ T cells sorted from blood. Subset defined: CD45RA-negative fraction. J is TRBJ2-1 and V is TRBV6-1, with a weak D call TRBD2 (7 bases). The TCR originated in a man younger than 35 in good health. The CDR3 loop is CASSEWGGRVGEILFF. CDR3 nucleotide sequence: TGTGCCAGCAGTGAATGGGGGGGCAGGGTAGGAGAAATATTGTTCTTC.